This T cell receptor (beta chain) emerged from a study of blood T cell repertoires in COVID-19. Study-level background: The cDNA or gDNA used as material had been derived from T cells, B-cell-depleted T cells, or PBMCs.

Profiled with immunoSEQ multiplex PCR; TCRdb holds only in-frame clones, not every one. The sample includes 310,000 or so clones, 90% of them seen just once. Enrolled through a virtual design, the participants were between roughly 18 and 100 years of age and came from under 25 US areas. For recovered donors of Cohort 3, there were two negative PCRs, clearance, or symptom resolution. The germline CDR1 and CDR2 sequences are SGHTA and FQGTGA. This CDR3 region has 16 residues. V lost 5 bases and J lost 4; bases outside the gene matches: 9. The rearrangement joins TRBV7-3 to TRBJ2-1; 9 positions agree with TRBD1. The specimen was PBMCs or T cells enriched from blood (not recorded which). This clonotype was obtained from a woman in her twenties or thirties who had recovered from COVID-19. CDR3 nucleotides: TGTGCCAGCAGCCTCTACGCCGGGACAGGGTACAATGAGCAGTTCTTC. It translates to CASSLYAGTGYNEQFF. Full variable domain (outside the CDR3, taken from reference TRBV7-3 and TRBJ2-1): GAGVSQTPSNKVTEKGKYVELRCDPISGHTALYWYRQSLGQGPEFLIYFQGTGAADDSGLPNDRFFAVRPEGSVSTLKIQRTERGDSAVYLCASSLYAGTGYNEQFFGPGTRLTVL.